These 23 T cell receptor beta chains were sequenced from one sample in a study of cytomegalovirus exposure and HLA in healthy donors. The PCR was carried out with 60 Vbeta primers and 13 Jbeta primers. Produced via immunoSEQ multiplex PCR; TCRdb's table is partial and in-frame only. The data show over 130,000 clones, 65% to 90% seen once. The sample was PBMCs. The receptors were gathered from a female donor in good health and CMV-seronegative.

The gene calls are TRBV29-1 and TRBJ2-3; 11 nucleotides match TRBD2. Germline V lookup: CDR1 SQVTM, CDR2 ANQGSEA. The CDR3 has 14 amino acids. Trimming removed 7 bases from V and 5 bases from J; junction bases left unmatched: 8. DNA for the CDR3: TGCAGCGCTATAGCGGGAGGGCCAGGAGATACGCAGTATTTT. Translating it yields CSAIAGGPGDTQYF.

This clone was observed once. The chain combines TRBV28 with TRBJ1-2; 8 bases line up with TRBD1. The CDR3 has 15 residues. V shed 4 bases and J 7 bases; nucleotides not matched to a gene: 11. Germline V gene lookup returns CDR1 MDHEN and CDR2 SYDVKM. The CDR3 nucleotides read TGTGCCAGCAGTTCGTCAGGGGGCAGCCGGGGTGGCTACACCTTC. Protein sequence: CASSSSGGSRGGYTF.

V and J are TRBV4-2 and TRBJ1-2; D may be TRBD1 (6 bases). CDR3 length: 17 amino acids. The germline gives CDR1 LGHNA, CDR2 YNFKEQ. Trimming shortened V by 0 bases and J by 4 bases, and 18 bases separated the two germline ends. The CDR3 loop reads CASSQDPPPQGIYGYTF. DNA for the CDR3: TGTGCCAGCAGCCAAGATCCACCTCCCCAGGGGATCTATGGCTACACCTTC.

The chain couples TRBV5-4 to TRBJ2-7; 8 bases map to TRBD1. Trimming at V came to 4 bases and at J to 3 bases, leaving 6 bases not matched to a gene. This CDR3 comprises 14 residues. Germline V gives CDR1 SGHNT, CDR2 YYREEE (reference sequence). CDR3 sequence (DNA): TGTGCCAGCAGCACTTCCAGGGGGCGCTACGAGCAGTACTTC. This codes for CASSTSRGRYEQYF.

The V and J genes are TRBV29-1 and TRBJ2-7, with TRBD2 matching over 7 bases. J was trimmed by 0 bases and V by 0 bases; bases with no gene match: 5. There are 15 residues in the CDR3. Germline CDR1 reads SQVTM; CDR2 reads ANQGSEA. CDR3 coding DNA: TGCAGCGTTGAAGATAGAAGGACTAGCTCCTACGAGCAGTACTTC. Translation: CSVEDRRTSSYEQYF.

This clone was observed a handful of times. The chain couples TRBV7-9 to TRBJ2-7; 7 bases fit TRBD1. This CDR3 is 15 amino acids long. Germline V gene sequence: CDR1 SEHNR, CDR2 FQNEAQ (reference sequence). V shed 1 base, J shed 3 bases, and the junction held 6 bases outside the gene matches. The CDR3 sequence is CASSLGGGLSYEQYF. The CDR3 DNA is TGTGCCAGCAGCTTAGGAGGGGGCCTCAGCTACGAGCAGTACTTC.

The chain has TRBV11-3 and TRBJ1-1; TRBD1 aligns across 7 bases. Germline CDR1 and CDR2: SGHNT and YENEEA. V trimming: 5 bases; J trimming: 3 bases; junction bases outside the gene matches: 3. The CDR3 has 13 amino acids. CDR3 nucleotide sequence: TGTGCCAGCAGCCAAGACAGGGACACTGAAGCTTTCTTT. Its translation: CASSQDRDTEAFF.

The chain employs TRBV19 and TRBJ2-3; 11 nucleotides agree with TRBD1. The CDR3 is made up of 15 amino acids. The germline V gene encodes CDR1 LNHDA and CDR2 SQIVND (reference sequence). Trimming removed 6 bases from V and 3 bases from J; junction bases left unmatched: 5. The CDR3 sequence is CASSPGQGGTDTQYF. In DNA, the CDR3 is TGTGCCAGTAGCCCGGGACAGGGGGGGACAGATACGCAGTATTTT.

The CDR3 loop is CASSTTSGSYNEQFF. CDR3 DNA: TGTGCCAGTAGTACAACCAGCGGGAGCTACAATGAGCAGTTCTTC. V gene TRBV19 combines with J gene TRBJ2-1; 8 bases are shared with TRBD2. The trim removed 4 bases at V and 3 bases at J, leaving 5 bases unmatched. CDR3 length equals 15 residues. Germline lookup yields CDR1 LNHDA and CDR2 SQIVND (reference sequence).

The V and J genes are TRBV19 and TRBJ2-1; no reliable D call. The germline V gene has CDR1 LNHDA and CDR2 SQIVND (reference sequence). CDR3 length: 12 residues. V lost 5 bases to trimming and J lost 8 bases, with 10 bases between them. The CDR3: CASSSSRYEQFF. In nucleotides, the CDR3 is TGTGCCAGTAGTTCCTCTAGATATGAGCAGTTCTTC.

The chain joins TRBV28 to TRBJ1-1; D gene unclear. Per germline, CDR1 MDHEN and CDR2 SYDVKM. This CDR3 has 13 residues. The ends were cut back, 4 bases at V and 12 bases at J, with 18 bases in the middle. The CDR3 loop reads CASSSRTWEVPFF. CDR3 DNA: TGTGCCAGCAGTTCCCGGACTTGGGAGGTGCCTTTCTTT.

V and J are TRBV28 and TRBJ1-2, with 8 bases fitting TRBD1. The CDR3 contains 12 residues. The germline V gene has CDR1 MDHEN and CDR2 SYDVKM. Trimming took 5 bases from V and 8 from J; bases not matched to a gene: 4. This chain's CDR3 is CASSRDRRGYTF. For the CDR3, the DNA is TGTGCCAGCAGTAGGGACAGGAGGGGCTACACCTTC.

V usage is TRBV6-1 and J usage is TRBJ2-7; D not resolved. The CDR3 runs 14 residues. From germline, CDR1 is MNHNS and CDR2 SASEGT. Trimming shortened V by 0 bases and J by 5 bases, and 11 bases separated the two germline ends. The CDR3 loop reads CASSEAQKSNEQYF. The CDR3 coding sequence is TGTGCCAGCAGTGAAGCCCAAAAGTCTAACGAGCAGTACTTC.

The rearrangement uses TRBV6-1 and TRBJ2-5; 7 nucleotides match TRBD1. Gene TRBJ2-7 matches the end of the DNA better, so the J call may be wrong. CDR3 length equals 13 residues. CDR1 and CDR2 (germline): MNHNS, SASEGT. CDR3 in DNA: TGTGCCAGCAAAGACAGGGAAAACTACGAGCAGTACTTC. It specifies CASKDRENYEQYF.

This chain links TRBV5-6 with TRBJ1-2; the match to TRBD1 covers 7 bases. This CDR3 contains 15 residues. V dropped 3 bases and J dropped 3; count of bases not matched to a gene: 8. The germline V gene encodes CDR1 SGHDT and CDR2 YYEEEE. The CDR3 sequence: CASSSQGLRDYGYTF. The CDR3, as DNA: TGTGCCAGCAGCTCACAGGGGCTCCGGGACTATGGCTACACCTTC.

The CDR3 is CASSWTSGDNEQFF. Here the CDR3 DNA reads TGTGCCAGCAGTTGGACTAGCGGAGACAATGAGCAGTTCTTC. The rearrangement joins TRBV6-1 to TRBJ2-1; 10 bases line up with TRBD2. Germline trimming cut 5 bases from V and 5 bases from J; bases unmatched to any gene: 3. The germline gives CDR1 MNHNS, CDR2 SASEGT. The CDR3 is 14 residues long.

This clone was recorded only once. The chain combines TRBV29-1 with TRBJ2-1; 15 nucleotides agree with TRBD2. This CDR3 spans 16 amino acids. Unmatched junction bases numbered 2, after V lost 5 bases and J lost 0 bases. Germline assignment: CDR1 SQVTM and CDR2 ANQGSEA. The CDR3 DNA reads as TGCAGCGTTCGGGGACTAGCGGGAGGCTCCTACAATGAGCAGTTCTTC. Protein sequence: CSVRGLAGGSYNEQFF.

The chain carries TRBV7-2 and TRBJ1-4; D not resolved. Per the germline V gene, CDR1 is SGHTA and CDR2 is FQGNSA. The CDR3 is 17 residues long. Trimming took 1 base from V and 3 from J, leaving 15 bases between them. The CDR3 sequence: CASSLGVFQTPNEKLFF. The CDR3 nucleotides read TGTGCCAGCAGCTTAGGTGTCTTTCAAACTCCTAATGAAAAACTGTTTTTT.

The chain has TRBV30 and TRBJ1-4, with D unresolved. The germline V and J ends were trimmed by 5 bases and 5 bases, with 12 bases remaining between them. Germline V gives CDR1 GTSNPN, CDR2 SVGIG (reference sequence). The CDR3 consists of 13 residues. CDR3 residues: CAWQRQSNEKLFF. CDR3 bases: TGTGCCTGGCAGCGGCAGAGCAATGAAAAACTGTTTTTT.

The CDR3 loop is CASSLTGGSPSGELFF. The CDR3, as DNA: TGTGCCAGCAGTCTAACTGGCGGGAGTCCATCCGGGGAGCTGTTTTTT. V and J are TRBV6-6 and TRBJ2-2; 7 bases align to TRBD2. Per germline, CDR1 MNHNY and CDR2 SVGAGI (reference sequence). This CDR3 comprises 16 residues. With V trimmed by 5 bases and J by 6 bases, 12 bases remained unmatched.

About this clone itself: This likely comes from a read error, as the CDR3 has no conserved phenylalanine or tryptophan at its end. The chain combines TRBV4-1 with TRBJ1-2, with D unclear. The germline V gene encodes CDR1 MGHRA and CDR2 YSYEKL. V was trimmed by 0 bases and J by 4 bases, leaving 15 bases between them. The CDR3 is made up of 16 amino acids. CDR3: CASSQEGWGGGYGYTV. In DNA, the CDR3 is TGCGCCAGCAGCCAAGAAGGTTGGGGTGGAGGCTATGGCTACACCGTC.

This chain connects TRBV7-2 to TRBJ2-7; D is perhaps TRBD2 (6 bases). CDR1 is SGHTA, CDR2 FQGNSA, per germline. CDR3 length: 13 residues. Trimming cost V 1 base and J 7 bases, with 11 bases left between them. In DNA, the CDR3 is TGTGCCAGCAGCTTAGTGGCGGGGCGAGAGCAGTACTTC. Encoded protein: CASSLVAGREQYF.

This clone was counted a few times. This sequence joins TRBV29-1 and TRBJ2-3, with 10 bases fitting TRBD1. From germline, CDR1 is SQVTM and CDR2 ANQGSEA. The length of the CDR3 is 14 residues. This CDR3 is CSVRQGATTDTQYF. Here the CDR3 DNA reads TGCAGTGTAAGACAGGGGGCGACCACAGATACGCAGTATTTT.